Shown below are 27 T cell receptor beta chains from a single sample sequenced in a study of T cell responses to AZD1222 COVID-19 vaccine. The method was immunoSEQ multiplex PCR; TCRdb's version includes in-frame clones alone and lacks a portion of them. The data contain 56,000 or so clones, approximately 89% of them seen just once; the ten biggest clones take up roughly 15%. The sample in question was peripheral blood, obtained on day 0 of AZD1222 vaccination. The receptors originated from an adult in good health.

This rearrangement joins TRBV7-2 to TRBJ2-1; 7 nucleotides align to TRBD1. CDR1 is SGHTA, CDR2 FQGNSA, per germline. V shed 6 bases and J 4 bases; nucleotides not matched to a gene: 12. CDR3 length: 16 amino acids. Written as DNA, the CDR3 is TGTGCCAGCAGATTGACAGGGATCCCGAGATACAATGAGCAGTTCTTC. Residues: CASRLTGIPRYNEQFF.

This chain links TRBV5-5 with TRBJ1-4; 9 bases fit TRBD1. Germline V gene sequence: CDR1 SGHKS, CDR2 YYEKEE (reference sequence). This CDR3 has 16 amino acids. V was pared by 2 bases and J by 4 bases, with 6 bases of the junction left unmatched. The CDR3 DNA is TGTGCCAGCAGCTTACTTCCGGGACAGGGTAATGAAAAACTGTTTTTT. It translates to CASSLLPGQGNEKLFF.

This clone was picked up a small number of times. The J gene is TRBJ1-6, the V gene TRBV2; 7 bases map to TRBD1. Trimming at V came to 6 bases and at J to 6 bases, leaving 5 bases not matched to a gene. CDR1 and CDR2 from the germline V gene are SNHLY and FYNNEI. CDR3 length equals 14 residues. Here the CDR3 DNA reads TGTGCCAGCAGGGGACAGAAGGGTAATTCACCCCTCCACTTT. This gives the protein CASRGQKGNSPLHF.

The rearrangement joins TRBV13 to TRBJ1-5; 7 bases fit TRBD1. Germline CDR1 PRHDT, CDR2 FYEKMQ (reference sequence). The CDR3 is made up of 17 amino acids. The ends lost 0 bases at V and 0 bases at J; junction bases unmatched: 5. The CDR3 region is CASSLGKGQSSNQPQHF. CDR3 sequence (DNA): TGTGCCAGCAGCTTAGGTAAGGGACAGTCTAGCAATCAGCCCCAGCATTTT.

The V gene is TRBV30, the J gene TRBJ1-1; the D gene is possibly TRBD1 (5 bases). V dropped 2 bases and J dropped 0 bases, with 13 bases sitting between them. This CDR3 comprises 15 residues. Germline assignment: CDR1 GTSNPN and CDR2 SVGIG (reference sequence). CDR3 loop: CAWSLSDIMNTEAFF. CDR3 DNA: TGTGCCTGGAGTCTATCGGACATCATGAACACTGAAGCTTTCTTT.

The rearrangement links TRBV11-3 to TRBJ2-1; 12 nucleotides agree with TRBD2. CDR1 is SGHNT, CDR2 YENEEA, per germline. The CDR3 spans 15 residues. With 5 bases clipped from V and 10 bases from J, the junction kept 9 bases outside the gene matches. DNA of the CDR3: TGTGCCAGCAGCGGACAGACTAGCGGGGGCCGCGAGCAGTTCTTC. This encodes CASSGQTSGGREQFF.

The gene calls are TRBV5-1 and TRBJ2-3; the match to TRBD2 covers 8 bases. This CDR3 spans 13 amino acids. Germline trimming cut 2 bases from V and 6 bases from J; bases unmatched to any gene: 2. The germline gives CDR1 SGHRS, CDR2 YFSETQ. CDR3 loop: CASSLREGDTQYF. The CDR3 DNA sequence: TGCGCCAGCAGCTTACGGGAGGGTGATACGCAGTATTTT.

V and J are TRBV6-6 and TRBJ1-1; 7 bases agree with TRBD1. Germline-derived CDR1 and CDR2 are MNHNY and SVGAGI (reference sequence). Losses at the gene ends were 6 bases for V and 7 bases for J; bases not matched to a gene: 14. The CDR3 consists of 15 residues. The DNA of the CDR3 is TGTGCCAGCAGACTCTACGGTGACAGGGTAATTGAAGCTTTCTTT. It yields the protein CASRLYGDRVIEAFF.

The rearrangement joins TRBV4-3 to TRBJ2-2; 8 positions agree with TRBD1. V lost 4 bases and J lost 3; bases outside the gene matches: 7. The CDR3 extends over 16 amino acids. Per the germline V gene, CDR1 is LGHNA and CDR2 is YSLEER. The CDR3 loop is CASSREAGGDTGELFF. The CDR3 DNA reads as TGCGCCAGCAGCCGAGAGGCAGGGGGCGACACCGGGGAGCTGTTTTTT.

The CDR3 DNA follows: TGTGCCAGTAGTAATTGGATCAAAGGGACTAACTACAATGAGCAGTTCTTC. Protein sequence: CASSNWIKGTNYNEQFF. The chain combines TRBV19 with TRBJ2-1, with 7 bases matching TRBD2. CDR1 LNHDA and CDR2 SQIVND come from the germline V gene (reference sequence). The J segment lost 3 bases and the V segment lost 4 bases, leaving 12 bases of the junction unmatched. The CDR3 length is 17 residues.

A few counts support this clone. The chain uses TRBV21-1 and TRBJ1-5; the tabulated D call, TRBD1, remains unverified against the DNA. TRBV21-1 has pseudogene status. The CDR3 consists of 17 residues. CDR3 bases: TGTGCCAGCAGCACCGGGACAGGGTGGAGTAGCAATCAGCCCCAGCATTTT. Its translation: CASSTGTGWSSNQPQHF.

This chain uses TRBV7-9 with TRBJ2-3; 7 positions match TRBD2. CDR3 size: 16 residues. V shed 5 bases, J shed 2 bases, and the junction held 10 bases outside the gene matches. Germline V CDR1 and CDR2: SEHNR, FQNEAQ (reference sequence). CDR3 nucleotide sequence: TGTGCCAGCAGCGACAGACTAGCCCCCGACACAGATACGCAGTATTTT. Its protein product is CASSDRLAPDTDTQYF.

The chain recombines TRBV7-2 with TRBJ2-1; 8 nucleotides agree with TRBD1. V lost 7 bases to trimming and J lost 4 bases; unmatched junction nucleotides: 3. This CDR3 is built from 13 residues. CDR1 and CDR2 from the germline V gene are SGHTA and FQGNSA. DNA for the CDR3: TGTGCCAGCAAACGGACAGGGTACAATGAGCAGTTCTTC. Protein: CASKRTGYNEQFF.

The chain couples TRBV2 to TRBJ1-1; 7 bases fit TRBD1. This CDR3 has 13 amino acids. Germline values: CDR1 SNHLY, CDR2 FYNNEI. J gave up 1 base and V 8 bases, and 4 bases lay outside the gene matches. The CDR3 here is CASDRVGNTEAFF. The CDR3 DNA is TGTGCCAGCGACAGGGTGGGGAACACTGAAGCTTTCTTT.

J is TRBJ1-1 and V is TRBV5-1; D remains ambiguous. Germline-derived CDR1 and CDR2 are SGHRS and YFSETQ. The CDR3 consists of 14 residues. V gave up 0 bases and J gave up 0 bases, with 6 bases separating them. The CDR3 DNA follows: TGCGCCAGCAGCTTGGGTCAGATGAACACTGAAGCTTTCTTT. The encoded protein is CASSLGQMNTEAFF.

This sequence joins TRBV4-3 and TRBJ2-1; tentative D call: TRBD1 (5 bases). CDR1 and CDR2 (germline): LGHNA, YSLEER. This CDR3 is built from 14 residues. The V end was cut by 4 bases, the J end by 6 bases, with 13 bases between. CDR3 nucleotides: TGCGCCAGCAGCCTGGGCCGAAGGGGCAATGAGCAGTTCTTC. As protein: CASSLGRRGNEQFF.

CDR3 nucleotides: TGTGCCAGCAGCATAGAAGTCTACGAGCAGTACTTC. This encodes CASSIEVYEQYF. The V and J genes are TRBV7-9 and TRBJ2-7; D gene uncertain. This CDR3 comprises 12 residues. The germline V and J ends were trimmed by 5 bases and 3 bases, with 8 bases remaining between them. Germline V gene data show CDR1 as SEHNR and CDR2 as FQNEAQ (reference sequence).

This chain links TRBV3-1 (or the pseudogene TRBV3-2) with TRBJ1-1; D not resolved. The V and J ends lost 4 bases and 6 bases respectively, with 12 bases between them. The germline gives CDR1 LGHDT, CDR2 YNNKEL (reference sequence). The CDR3 runs 13 residues. The CDR3, as DNA: TGTGCCAGCAGCCCTGACCGAGGCGCTGAAGCTTTCTTT. Protein product: CASSPDRGAEAFF.

The chain couples TRBV5-1 to TRBJ2-1; tentative D call: TRBD2 (5 bases). The CDR3 consists of 12 residues. V gave up 1 base and J gave up 13 bases, with 12 bases separating them. Germline V gives CDR1 SGHRS, CDR2 YFSETQ. In nucleotides, the CDR3 is TGCGCCAGCAGCTTGACTGGGAGTCATCAGTTCTTC. This gives the protein CASSLTGSHQFF.

This clone came up once. The rearrangement joins TRBV5-1 to TRBJ2-3, with TRBD2 matching 7 bases. Germline trimming cut 6 bases from V and 2 bases from J; bases unmatched to any gene: 15. The germline V gene has CDR1 SGHRS and CDR2 YFSETQ. The CDR3 runs 17 residues. CDR3 DNA: TGCGCCAGCACCCGCGCGGTTGGGGGGAGGGTCACAGATACGCAGTATTTT. This translates into CASTRAVGGRVTDTQYF.

The rearrangement joins TRBV24-1 to TRBJ2-7; 10 nucleotides line up with TRBD2. In germline, CDR1 is KGHDR, CDR2 SFDVKD. V shed 2 bases, J shed 5 bases, and the junction held 11 bases outside the gene matches. The CDR3 length is 17 residues. CDR3 DNA sequence: TGTGCCACCAGTGATTCTTACCAAGCGGGAGGGCCCCACGAGCAGTACTTC. The encoded protein is CATSDSYQAGGPHEQYF.

This sequence joins TRBV21-1 and TRBJ2-5. TRBV21-1 is an annotated pseudogene. The CDR3 covers 15 residues. CDR3 amino acids: CASSKAGTQKETQYF. The CDR3, as DNA: TGTGCCAGCAGCAAAGCCGGGACCCAGAAGGAGACCCAGTACTTC.

The chain combines TRBV29-1 with TRBJ2-1; 7 nucleotides match TRBD1. The CDR3 length is 11 residues. After removal of 7 bases from V and 5 bases from J, the junction contained 2 bases not matched to a gene. The germline V gene has CDR1 SQVTM and CDR2 ANQGSEA. The CDR3 region is CSGGQDNEQFF. The CDR3 nucleotides read TGCAGCGGTGGACAGGACAATGAGCAGTTCTTC.

This clone has just one count. The chain joins TRBV3-1 (or the pseudogene TRBV3-2) to TRBJ2-5; no reliable D call. Trimming left V 0 bases short and J 4 bases short, with 3 bases between. CDR1 LGHDT and CDR2 YNNKEL come from the germline V gene (reference sequence). The CDR3 is made up of 12 amino acids. This chain's CDR3 is CASSQEGETQYF. Written as DNA, the CDR3 is TGTGCCAGCAGCCAAGAGGGAGAGACCCAGTACTTC.

The genes are TRBV5-1 and TRBJ2-1; TRBD1 matches at 7 bases. The CDR3 covers 13 residues. Trimming took 5 bases from V and 8 from J; bases not matched to a gene: 7. Per germline, CDR1 SGHRS and CDR2 YFSETQ. DNA for the CDR3: TGCGCCAGCAGGCACGACAGGGTCGATGAGCAGTTCTTC. Amino acids: CASRHDRVDEQFF.

The CDR3 loop reads CATSDLRAGGFTDTQYF. DNA for the CDR3: TGTGCCACCAGTGATTTAAGAGCGGGGGGTTTCACAGATACGCAGTATTTT. This chain uses TRBV24-1 with TRBJ2-3, with 9 bases matching TRBD2. The junction had 6 bases not matched to a gene; V was cut back by 1 base and J by 2 bases. This CDR3 contains 17 residues. Germline loops: CDR1 KGHDR, CDR2 SFDVKD.

The CDR3 sequence: CASSRNEKLFF. The DNA of the CDR3 is TGTGCCAGCAGCCGAAATGAAAAACTGTTTTTT. The chain uses TRBV12-3 or TRBV12-4 and TRBJ1-4; D gene unclear. The CDR3 covers 11 residues. The V gene lost 6 bases and the J gene lost 5 bases, with 4 bases spanning the gap.